This T cell receptor (beta chain) was retrieved from a study of cytomegalovirus exposure and HLA in healthy donors. Whole-study findings and limits: TCR beta V- and J-gene trimming, according to a later analysis, was linked to a missense DCLRE1C variant. A later analysis reportedly found that, within productive TCRs, an Asian-associated ancestry cluster had fewer N-insertions than the mean observed across the roughly 670 donors.

The CDR3 is 13 amino acids. CDR1 and CDR2 (germline): SEHNR, FQNEAQ (reference sequence). The donors, nominally healthy at sampling, likely had unrecorded immune exposures. With 60 Vbeta and 13 Jbeta primers, the PCR was carried out. TCRdb's table, derived via immunoSEQ multiplex PCR, lists solely in-frame clones and lacks some. The data hold under 150,000 clones, with roughly 77% observed a single time. The table lists this clone with a count of one. Its specificity is not known. An end of the junction differs from the germline gene, which may be a read error. The material sequenced was PBMCs. The V call is TRBV7-9, the J call TRBJ1-1, with TRBD1 as a possible D gene (5 bases). This receptor was taken from a female donor in good health and CMV-seronegative. The CDR3 sequence: CSSSILGGTEAFF. In DNA form, the CDR3 reads TGTTCCAGCAGTATTCTGGGGGGCACTGAAGCTTTCTTT.